These 21 T cell receptor beta chains originate from one sample sequenced in a study of blood T cell repertoires in COVID-19. The data were produced by immunoSEQ multiplex PCR, yet TCRdb's version contains in-frame clones alone and is incomplete. Seen here are approximately 290,000 clones, 75% to 90% observed once, and the top ten hold 2% to 3%. Sequenced sample: peripheral blood. Receptor source: a man younger than 35 with active or convalescent COVID-19.

V usage is TRBV2 and J usage is TRBJ2-3, with D possibly TRBD2 on 6 matching bases. The CDR3 consists of 19 residues. V lost 0 bases to trimming and J lost 0 bases, with 19 bases between them. The germline V gene has CDR1 SNHLY and CDR2 FYNNEI. The CDR3 nucleotides are TGTGCCAGCAGTGAAGCTCAGGAGGAGGGAGTCCTTAGCACAGATACGCAGTATTTT. Its translation is CASSEAQEEGVLSTDTQYF. The full variable domain, its missing parts supplied by reference TRBV2 and TRBJ2-3, is EPEVTQTPSHQVTQMGQEVILRCVPISNHLYFYWYRQILGQKVEFLVSFYNNEISEKSEIFDDQFSVERPDGSNFTLKIRSTKLEDSAMYFCASSEAQEEGVLSTDTQYFGPGTRLTVL.

The V and J genes are TRBV3-1 (or the pseudogene TRBV3-2) and TRBJ2-7; D perhaps matches TRBD2 (6 bases). Germline V gene lookup returns CDR1 LGHDT and CDR2 YNNKEL (reference sequence). V lost 4 bases and J 0 bases, leaving 13 bases between the germline ends. The CDR3 totals 15 residues. CDR3 sequence (DNA): TGTGCCAGCAGCCTCCGACGGGGGAGCTCCTACGAGCAGTACTTC. Translated, it gives CASSLRRGSSYEQYF.

V and J are TRBV7-9 and TRBJ2-2; TRBD1 might be the D (6 bases). Germline V lookup: CDR1 SEHNR, CDR2 FQNEAQ (reference sequence). The CDR3 has 16 residues. The V end lost 6 bases, the J end lost 6 bases, and 20 bases lay between the germline ends. Here the CDR3 reads CASRSTGTSAAGELFF. In DNA, the CDR3 is TGTGCCAGCAGGTCGACCGGGACATCAGCAGCCGGGGAGCTGTTTTTT.

The gene calls are TRBV19 and TRBJ2-2; perhaps TRBD2 as D (6 bases). The germline V gene encodes CDR1 LNHDA and CDR2 SQIVND (reference sequence). This CDR3 spans 13 amino acids. The germline V and J ends were trimmed by 1 base and 6 bases, with 6 bases remaining between them. The CDR3 DNA reads as TGTGCCAGTAGTATAGGGGGGGCCGGGGAGCTGTTTTTT. Translated, it gives CASSIGGAGELFF.

J is TRBJ2-7 and V is TRBV6-2 or TRBV6-3; 12 bases are shared with TRBD2. The CDR3 runs 16 residues. The J segment lost 5 bases and the V segment lost 5 bases, leaving 10 bases of the junction unmatched. Germline V gene data show CDR1 as MNHEY and CDR2 as SVGEGT. Here the CDR3 reads CASSKTTSGSPHEQYF. CDR3 DNA: TGTGCCAGCAGTAAAACGACTAGCGGGAGTCCCCACGAGCAGTACTTC.

The CDR3 DNA is TGCGCCAGCAGCCAAGATCGACTAGGTGAAGAGACCCAGTACTTC. It translates to CASSQDRLGEETQYF. The chain employs TRBV4-3 and TRBJ2-5; D is possibly TRBD2 (6 bases). Trimming left V 0 bases short and J 3 bases short, with 11 bases between. The CDR3 contains 15 residues. Germline V gene data show CDR1 as LGHNA and CDR2 as YSLEER.

J is TRBJ1-5 and V is TRBV27; possible D gene TRBD1, 6 bases. Germline V gene lookup returns CDR1 MNHEY and CDR2 SMNVEV (reference sequence). This CDR3 is 13 amino acids long. The V end was cut by 2 bases, the J end by 9 bases, with 11 bases between. CDR3 in DNA: TGTGCCAGCAGTTTACAGGGGTCCCGGCCCCAGCATTTT. Translated: CASSLQGSRPQHF.

The V and J genes are TRBV19 and TRBJ2-1, with TRBD2 matching over 11 bases. The CDR3 runs 17 residues. The V segment lost 5 bases and the J segment 4 bases; nucleotides outside the gene matches: 10. Germline values: CDR1 LNHDA, CDR2 SQIVND (reference sequence). The CDR3 DNA reads as TGTGCCAGTAGTCCCCGGACTAGCGGGCGGGGTTACAATGAGCAGTTCTTC. As protein: CASSPRTSGRGYNEQFF.

V and J are TRBV5-1 and TRBJ1-2, with TRBD1 identical over 7 bases. CDR1 SGHRS and CDR2 YFSETQ come from the germline V gene. The CDR3 has 14 amino acids. Trimming cost V 5 bases and J 8 bases; bases outside gene matches: 12. This CDR3 reads CASRHTDRESGYTF. The CDR3 DNA reads TGCGCCAGCAGGCATACTGACAGGGAAAGCGGCTACACCTTC.

As DNA, the CDR3 is TGTGCCAGCAGCTTACAGGGCCACACTGAAGCTTTCTTT. It yields the protein CASSLQGHTEAFF. The chain recombines TRBV7-2 with TRBJ1-1; TRBD1 might be the D (5 bases). Per the germline V gene, CDR1 is SGHTA and CDR2 is FQGNSA. The V end was cut by 2 bases, the J end by 3 bases, with 7 bases between. The CDR3 has 13 amino acids.

This clone appeared a single time. The chain links TRBV27 to TRBJ2-6; weak D call: TRBD1 (6 bases). Trimming removed 4 bases at V and 8 bases at J, with 15 bases between. Germline lookup yields CDR1 MNHEY and CDR2 SMNVEV (reference sequence). This CDR3 comprises 15 residues. The CDR3 region is CASSSLRGWTNVLTF. The CDR3 nucleotides read TGTGCCAGCAGTTCACTCAGGGGTTGGACCAACGTCCTGACTTTC.

V gene TRBV25-1 combines with J gene TRBJ1-4; 7 positions match TRBD1. Unmatched junction bases numbered 4, after V lost 3 bases and J lost 0 bases. The CDR3 sequence is 16 residues long. Germline V gives CDR1 MGHDK, CDR2 SYGVNS. CDR3 in amino acids: CASSETGSATNEKLFF. CDR3 in DNA: TGTGCCAGCAGTGAGACAGGGTCTGCAACTAATGAAAAACTGTTTTTT.

The chain combines TRBV6-6 with TRBJ1-2, with 9 bases aligning to TRBD1. CDR3 length: 15 residues. J lost 5 bases, V lost 6 bases, and 10 bases had no gene match. Germline V gives CDR1 MNHNY, CDR2 SVGAGI (reference sequence). CDR3: CASRSPGQGWYGYTF. In DNA form, the CDR3 reads TGTGCCAGCAGATCCCCGGGACAGGGCTGGTATGGCTACACCTTC.

The chain is built from TRBV4-1 and TRBJ1-1; D remains unclear. This CDR3 has 16 residues. V lost 3 bases and J 0 bases, leaving 14 bases between the germline ends. Germline assignment: CDR1 MGHRA and CDR2 YSYEKL. The CDR3 loop is CASSHLPPGMNTEAFF. DNA for the CDR3: TGCGCCAGCAGCCACCTCCCCCCGGGGATGAACACTGAAGCTTTCTTT.

The CDR3 loop reads CAAGTGRTGELFF. The DNA for the CDR3 is TGTGCTGCGGGGACAGGGCGCACCGGGGAGCTGTTTTTT. V is TRBV10-3 and J is TRBJ2-2; 9 nucleotides match TRBD1. The CDR3 runs 13 residues. Germline CDR1 is ENHRY and CDR2 is SYGVKD.

This chain uses TRBV19 with TRBJ2-7; weak D call: TRBD2 (6 bases). The V end was cut by 5 bases, the J end by 2 bases, with 13 bases between. The germline gives CDR1 LNHDA, CDR2 SQIVND (reference sequence). CDR3 length equals 14 residues. CDR3 sequence reads: CASSDWGETYEQYF. In DNA, the CDR3 is TGTGCCAGTAGTGACTGGGGGGAGACCTACGAGCAGTACTTC.

The chain uses TRBV4-1 and TRBJ2-7; 8 nucleotides line up with TRBD1. CDR3 length equals 13 residues. Germline CDR1 and CDR2: MGHRA and YSYEKL. Germline trimming cut 9 bases from V and 2 bases from J; bases unmatched to any gene: 6. CDR3 region: CASRGTGAYEQYF. The CDR3 DNA follows: TGCGCCAGTAGGGGGACAGGAGCCTACGAGCAGTACTTC.

The V and J genes are TRBV12-3 or TRBV12-4 and TRBJ2-7; TRBD1 might be the D (6 bases). Trimming removed 4 bases from V and 7 bases from J, with 14 bases in between. The CDR3 spans 13 residues. The CDR3 sequence is CASSSPSGVEQYF. Written as DNA, the CDR3 is TGTGCCAGCAGTTCCCCCTCAGGGGTAGAGCAGTACTTC.

This CDR3 is CATSDTDSFEPYEQYF. CDR3 sequence (DNA): TGTGCCACCAGTGACACGGACAGCTTCGAACCCTACGAGCAGTACTTC. This rearrangement joins TRBV24-1 to TRBJ2-7; D might be TRBD1 (6 bases). There are 16 residues in the CDR3. V was trimmed by 4 bases and J by 2 bases, leaving 17 bases between them. Germline values: CDR1 KGHDR, CDR2 SFDVKD.

The chain carries TRBV6-1 and TRBJ2-3; no clear D. Trimming took off 2 bases at V and 4 bases at J, with 10 bases between the two ends. Germline V gene data show CDR1 as MNHNS and CDR2 as SASEGT. CDR3 length: 14 amino acids. The CDR3 region has the DNA TGTGCCAGCAGTGAATCTCTTTTTGCAGATACGCAGTATTTT. Encoded protein: CASSESLFADTQYF.

The table lists this clone with a few counts. The chain employs TRBV19 and TRBJ1-2, with TRBD1 identical over 8 bases. There are 14 residues in the CDR3. CDR1 is LNHDA, CDR2 SQIVND, per germline (reference sequence). J lost 9 bases, V lost 6 bases, and 12 bases had no gene match. CDR3 nucleotide sequence: TGTGCCAGTAGCGATTCCCGGACAGGGTCTCGCTACACCTTC. It translates to CASSDSRTGSRYTF. The whole variable domain, filled in from reference TRBV19 and TRBJ1-2, reads DGGITQSPKYLFRKEGQNVTLSCEQNLNHDAMYWYRQDPGQGLRLIYYSQIVNDFQKGDIAEGYSVSREKKESFPLTVTSAQKNPTAFYLCASSDSRTGSRYTFGSGTRLTVV.